This TCR beta chain stems from a study of OX40 agonist ivuxolimab in advanced cancers. Study results and caveats: Expanded clones tended on average to be more numerous among CD8+ T cells than CD4+.

This table comes from immunoSEQ multiplex PCR, and its TCRdb copy is limited to in-frame clones, with some not included. This table has 45,000 or so clones, 75% to 85% appearing once. CDR3 size: 12 residues. Germline CDR1 reads MNHEY; CDR2 reads SVGAGI. V shed 6 bases and J shed 4 bases, with 8 bases lying between them. As concerns this clone: Antigen unknown.

The source of this sequence is an adult with an advanced solid tumor such as melanoma, head and neck, liver or kidney cancer. The chain joins TRBV6-5 to TRBJ2-3; either TRBD1 or TRBD2 may supply D (5 bases each). Specimen: CD4+ or CD8+ T cells sorted from blood, collected in a trial of the OX40 agonist ivuxolimab. CDR3 DNA sequence: TGTGCCAGCAGCCGGGACCCAGATACGCAGTATTTT. Translated, it gives CASSRDPDTQYF.